The clone carrying this TCR beta chain was seen more than once but under ten times. The antigen remains undetermined. The CDR3 has 14 residues. Germline lookup yields CDR1 SGHAT and CDR2 FQNNGV. V was clipped by 2 bases and J by 7 bases, with 12 bases between them. In TCRdb, the 5' RACE reads were re-called with MiXCR into one record per CDR3 protein. The sample lists a few hundred thousand distinct CDR3 sequences, 9.6% occurring once. This specimen belongs to a study of identical twins. Findings of the study overall: Out-of-frame alpha sequences common to twins exhibited an excess of low generation probability.

A further study also used this sample, focusing on yellow fever vaccine responses in identical twins.

The sequence came from a woman between 18 and 30 years old in good health. Sequencing used PBMCs. This chain uses TRBV11-2 with TRBJ2-1; possible D gene TRBD2, 6 bases. The CDR3 region has the DNA TGTGCCAGCAGCTTAACCCCCGCGGGAAATGAGCAGTTCTTC. It codes for CASSLTPAGNEQFF.